This T cell receptor (beta chain) was found in a study of low-dose radiotherapy and immunotherapy resistance in tumors. Study summary: Members of Cohort 1 were treated with 0.5 Gy per fraction every 2 weeks. The prescribed total PTV dose was 6.5 Gy.

Points on this clonotype: It is unclear where the CDR3 begins or ends on the DNA, so no DNA is shown, and the CDR3 is as TCRdb lists it.

Germline V CDR1 and CDR2: MNHEY, SVGEGT. Both ends counted, the CDR3 spans 21 residues. Noted time point: before trial treatment. All of the donors were given nivolumab, ipilimumab, aspirin, low-dose cyclophosphamide and low-dose radiotherapy as part of RACIN, a single-arm trial. Alpha- and beta-chain coverage of first-strand cDNA came from TRAV- and TRBV-specific primers. TCR amplification involved 15 to 20 PCR cycles with a constant-region primer and V-primer adapter. After the mRNA was isolated, it was amplified using in vitro transcription. One entry per CDR3 protein, called by TCRdb with MiXCR from the reads. The sample includes about 39,000 distinct CDR3 sequences, around a third of them seen just once.

The rearrangement joins TRBV6-2 or TRBV6-3 to TRBJ2-2; TRBD2 reflects the table's D call only, with no check against the DNA. This receptor was obtained from a male donor with gallbladder cancer. Material: PBMCs, obtained before treatment. The chain's CDR3 is CASSSGTADWTSGSTGELFFF.